The 5 T cell receptor beta chains reported below all come from one sample, sequenced in a study of regulatory T cells in long-lasting Graves disease. Time point here: newly diagnosed GD, antithyroid drugs for less than 3 months. Preparation of the TCR library used RNA extracted from PBMCs. Combining iRepertoire HTBI primers with Arm-PCR of CDR3 regions, the authors built TCR beta libraries. TCRdb redid the calling of the multiplex PCR reads with MiXCR, one entry per CDR3 protein. The sample carries 350,000 to 550,000 distinct CDR3 sequences, about 15% recorded once. The same sample was also used in a study of T cells in Graves' hyperthyroidism and ophthalmopathy.

The sample consisted of peripheral blood mononuclear cells (PBMCs), taken at new diagnosis, from a patient treated with antithyroid drugs. The source of these receptors is a woman aged 30 to 39 with Graves disease.

This clonotype has ten or more counts. The chain joins TRBV11-2 to TRBJ2-7, with 8 bases that match TRBD1. This CDR3 region has 15 residues. The ends lost 2 bases at V and 3 bases at J; junction bases unmatched: 6. Germline V gives CDR1 SGHAT, CDR2 FQNNGV. CDR3 amino acids: CASSLQSGGVYEQYF. CDR3 nucleotide sequence: TGTGCCAGCAGCTTACAATCAGGGGGCGTCTACGAGCAGTACTTC.

The chain joins TRBV6-1 to TRBJ2-1, with TRBD1 matching 10 bases. The CDR3 has 15 amino acids. Trimming at V came to 6 bases and at J to 10 bases, leaving 12 bases not matched to a gene. Germline V gene sequence: CDR1 MNHNS, CDR2 SASEGT. The DNA for the CDR3 is TGTGCCAGCAGAAACACCGGGACAGGGGAGGGGGAGCAGTTCTTC. Translated, it gives CASRNTGTGEGEQFF.

This clonotype was seen at least ten times. The chain uses TRBV29-1 and TRBJ1-1; D call uncertain. This CDR3 has 12 residues. Trimming took 7 bases from V and 7 from J, leaving 16 bases between them. From germline, CDR1 is SQVTM and CDR2 ANQGSEA. The CDR3 DNA is TGCAGCGGGTGTGAGGGATCCTATGAAGCTTTCTTT. Translation gives CSGCEGSYEAFF.

This clonotype was seen many times. J is TRBJ2-2 and V is TRBV27, with 11 nucleotides matching TRBD2. Germline trimming cut 3 bases from V and 7 bases from J; bases unmatched to any gene: 7. This CDR3 spans 16 amino acids. In germline, CDR1 is MNHEY, CDR2 SMNVEV (reference sequence). The CDR3 is CASSFLAGGRIGELFF. The CDR3 region has the DNA TGTGCCAGCAGTTTCCTAGCGGGAGGAAGGATCGGGGAGCTGTTTTTT.

This clonotype was observed a handful of times. The chain uses TRBV29-1 and TRBJ1-2; a weak D match, TRBD1 (6 bases). V was cut by 6 bases and J by 4 bases, with 12 bases left in between. In germline, CDR1 is SQVTM, CDR2 ANQGSEA. The CDR3 is 12 amino acids. CDR3 coding DNA: TGCAGCGTAAGAGGGGGAGTCTATGGCTACACCTTC. This translates into CSVRGGVYGYTF.